The 25 T cell receptor beta chains given below trace back to one sample, sequenced in a study of blood T cell repertoires in COVID-19. The method was immunoSEQ multiplex PCR; TCRdb's version includes in-frame clones alone and lacks a portion of them. This sample has about 280,000 clones; approximately 86% occur once, and the top ten carry 2% to 2.5%. Sequencing was done on a sample of peripheral blood. The receptors shown here come from a woman in her forties or fifties who had recovered from COVID-19.

This clone was seen a single time. This sequence joins TRBV4-2 and TRBJ2-5; the match to TRBD2 covers 9 bases. The CDR3 is 14 residues long. CDR1 and CDR2 from the germline V gene are LGHNA and YNFKEQ. Unmatched junction bases numbered 5, after V lost 4 bases and J lost 5 bases. The CDR3 protein is CASSPGTSRETQYF. DNA for the CDR3: TGTGCCAGCAGCCCCGGGACTAGCCGGGAGACCCAGTACTTC.

The chain has TRBV6-2 or TRBV6-3 and TRBJ1-4; 9 bases are a match to TRBD1. CDR1 and CDR2 (germline): MNHEY, SVGEGT. V lost 4 bases, J lost 11 bases, and 5 bases stayed unmatched. The CDR3 loop spans 13 amino acids. In DNA form, the CDR3 reads TGTGCCAGCAGTTGGGACAGGGTCGGGAAACTGTTTTTT. Translation gives CASSWDRVGKLFF.

This clone appeared a few times. The sample contains more than one DNA sequence encoding this CDR3. The DNA for the CDR3 is TGTGCCTGGAGTGTGGAGGGGAACACTGAAGCTTTCTTT. Residues: CAWSVEGNTEAFF. The genes are TRBV30 and TRBJ1-1; D gene uncertain. The CDR3 totals 13 residues. Germline-derived CDR1 and CDR2 are GTSNPN and SVGIG (reference sequence). With 0 bases removed from V and 1 base from J, the gap between germline ends came to 6 bases.

This rearrangement joins TRBV5-5 to TRBJ2-1; D may be TRBD1 (6 bases). Per the germline V gene, CDR1 is SGHKS and CDR2 is YYEKEE (reference sequence). This CDR3 region has 16 residues. Trimming shortened V by 0 bases and J by 1 base, and 11 bases separated the two germline ends. The CDR3 here is CASSLGQVSSYNEQFF. DNA for the CDR3: TGTGCCAGCAGCTTGGGACAGGTGTCTTCCTACAATGAGCAGTTCTTC.

This chain's CDR3 is CASSSDRGAADTQYF. The CDR3 DNA is TGTGCCAGCAGCTCGGACAGGGGAGCTGCAGATACGCAGTATTTT. This chain uses TRBV7-3 with TRBJ2-3, with 9 bases lining up with TRBD1. V shed 4 bases and J 4 bases; nucleotides not matched to a gene: 6. Germline loops: CDR1 SGHTA, CDR2 FQGTGA. This CDR3 contains 15 residues.

The V gene is TRBV28, the J gene TRBJ2-7, with a possible D match to TRBD1 (5 bases). The CDR3 sequence is 14 residues long. The germline V gene has CDR1 MDHEN and CDR2 SYDVKM. The V gene lost 5 bases and the J gene lost 2 bases, with 13 bases spanning the gap. CDR3 nucleotides: TGTGCCAGCAGTAAGCAGGGAAGGACCTACGAGCAGTACTTC. This codes for CASSKQGRTYEQYF. Full variable domain (remainder filled in from reference TRBV28 and TRBJ2-7): DVKVTQSSRYLVKRTGEKVFLECVQDMDHENMFWYRQDPGLGLRLIYFSYDVKMKEKGDIPEGYSVSREKKERFSLILESASTNQTSMYLCASSKQGRTYEQYFGPGTRLTVT.

The chain carries TRBV3-1 (or the pseudogene TRBV3-2) and TRBJ2-5, with D perhaps TRBD2 (7 bases). The V end lost 0 bases, the J end lost 5 bases, and 13 bases lay between the germline ends. The CDR3 is made up of 15 amino acids. Germline V CDR1 and CDR2: LGHDT, YNNKEL (reference sequence). The CDR3 region is CASSQEPGGWETQYF. The CDR3 DNA reads TGTGCCAGCAGCCAAGAGCCGGGGGGCTGGGAGACCCAGTACTTC.

V usage is TRBV7-6 and J usage is TRBJ1-2; D remains ambiguous. The V and J ends lost 1 base and 4 bases respectively, with 13 bases between them. The CDR3 contains 15 residues. CDR1 and CDR2 (germline): SGHVS, FNYEAQ. CDR3 region: CASSLDGRGSYGYTF. In DNA, the CDR3 is TGTGCCAGCAGCTTAGACGGACGGGGTAGCTATGGCTACACCTTC.

The CDR3 sequence is CASSLGPNEPQHF. The CDR3 nucleotides read TGTGCCAGCAGCTTGGGGCCGAACGAGCCCCAGCATTTT. The rearrangement uses TRBV5-4 and TRBJ1-5; D uncertain. There are 13 residues in the CDR3. Germline V gene sequence: CDR1 SGHNT, CDR2 YYREEE (reference sequence). V was clipped by 0 bases and J by 8 bases, with 9 bases between them.

This clone was recorded a few times. CDR3 sequence reads: CASSPESTEAFF. The CDR3 coding sequence is TGTGCCAGCAGCCCGGAGAGCACTGAAGCTTTCTTT. The gene calls are TRBV5-4 and TRBJ1-1; D ambiguous. The CDR3 contains 12 residues. V dropped 4 bases and J dropped 4 bases, with 8 bases sitting between them. Germline CDR1 SGHNT, CDR2 YYREEE (reference sequence).

V usage is TRBV4-1 and J usage is TRBJ2-7; D is unresolved. The ends were cut back, 0 bases at V and 2 bases at J, with 8 bases in the middle. Germline lookup yields CDR1 MGHRA and CDR2 YSYEKL. The CDR3 has 14 residues. CDR3 DNA: TGCGCCAGCAGCCAAGAATTGTTTACCTACGAGCAGTACTTC. It codes for CASSQELFTYEQYF.

V and J are TRBV7-9 and TRBJ1-2; D possibly corresponds to TRBD1 (5 bases). V was clipped by 5 bases and J by 6 bases, with 19 bases between them. This CDR3 region has 15 residues. Germline V gene lookup returns CDR1 SEHNR and CDR2 FQNEAQ (reference sequence). In nucleotides, the CDR3 is TGTGCCAGCAGCCAACCGATCCCAGGGCCCCATGGCTACACCTTC. Protein product: CASSQPIPGPHGYTF.

This clone appeared a few times. CDR3 sequence reads: CASSSQGANVLTF. The CDR3 nucleotides are TGTGCCAGCAGCTCACAGGGGGCCAACGTCCTGACTTTC. V is TRBV7-2 and J is TRBJ2-6; D gene ambiguous. Germline V gives CDR1 SGHTA, CDR2 FQGNSA. Deletions cut 4 bases from V and 4 bases from J, with 5 bases between. This CDR3 contains 13 residues.

V gene TRBV27 combines with J gene TRBJ1-6; 7 bases map to TRBD1. Germline lookup yields CDR1 MNHEY and CDR2 SMNVEV (reference sequence). The length of the CDR3 is 14 residues. V trimming: 4 bases; J trimming: 14 bases; junction bases outside the gene matches: 11. As DNA, the CDR3 is TGTGCCAGCAGTTCGACAGGGAGCGTAACGGCCCTCCACTTT. Amino acid sequence: CASSSTGSVTALHF.

The chain uses TRBV20-1 and TRBJ2-1; tentative D call: TRBD2 (5 bases). The length of the CDR3 is 12 residues. V was pared by 3 bases and J by 12 bases, with 15 bases between. Germline V gene sequence: CDR1 DFQATT, CDR2 SNEGSKA (reference sequence). This CDR3 is CSASSRTRGQFF. CDR3 bases: TGCAGTGCTAGTTCTAGGACCCGGGGGCAGTTCTTC.

The rearrangement joins TRBV27 to TRBJ2-7; 10 nucleotides line up with TRBD1. The J segment lost 4 bases and the V segment lost 5 bases, leaving 8 bases of the junction unmatched. The CDR3 contains 15 residues. Germline V gene data show CDR1 as MNHEY and CDR2 as SMNVEV (reference sequence). DNA for the CDR3: TGTGCCAGCAGTCGGAGACAGGGGGCCGAATACGAGCAGTACTTC. Its translation is CASSRRQGAEYEQYF.

The rearrangement links TRBV5-5 to TRBJ2-7, with D perhaps matching TRBD2 (6 bases). The V and J ends lost 2 bases and 1 base respectively, with 13 bases between them. CDR3 length: 15 amino acids. Germline loops: CDR1 SGHKS, CDR2 YYEKEE (reference sequence). CDR3 residues: CASSFGGTDSYEQYF. Here the CDR3 DNA reads TGTGCCAGCAGCTTTGGAGGGACGGATTCCTACGAGCAGTACTTC.

This sequence joins TRBV9 and TRBJ2-3, with D hard to call. Germline V gene sequence: CDR1 SGDLS, CDR2 YYNGEE. The CDR3 sequence is 14 residues long. V shed 0 bases and J shed 0 bases, with 5 bases lying between them. CDR3 sequence: CASSVDGSTDTQYF. In DNA form, the CDR3 reads TGTGCCAGCAGCGTAGACGGGAGCACAGATACGCAGTATTTT.

The gene calls are TRBV30 and TRBJ1-2, with D perhaps TRBD1 (6 bases). Germline V gives CDR1 GTSNPN, CDR2 SVGIG (reference sequence). This CDR3 region has 16 residues. Trimming shortened V by 4 bases and J by 2 bases, and 20 bases separated the two germline ends. The CDR3 coding sequence is TGTGCCTGGAAGGGAGTGCGGACAGTTCTAAACTATGGCTACACCTTC. Protein sequence: CAWKGVRTVLNYGYTF.

V and J are TRBV11-2 and TRBJ2-3, with D perhaps TRBD2 (5 bases). The CDR3 extends over 13 amino acids. V shed 4 bases and J shed 5 bases, with 10 bases lying between them. Germline V CDR1 and CDR2: SGHAT, FQNNGV. CDR3 DNA sequence: TGTGCCAGCAGCTGGACTGTCTTAGATACGCAGTATTTT. Translating gives CASSWTVLDTQYF.

This chain joins TRBV4-1 and TRBJ2-7, with TRBD1 as a possible D gene (6 bases). Germline V CDR1 and CDR2: MGHRA, YSYEKL. The V gene lost 1 base and the J gene lost 4 bases, with 8 bases spanning the gap. The CDR3 has 13 residues. As DNA, the CDR3 is TGCGCCAGCAGCCAAGCCCAGGGGTACGAGCAGTACTTC. Its translation is CASSQAQGYEQYF.

The CDR3 protein is CASSPVGLYNEQFF. CDR3 DNA: TGTGCCAGCAGCCCTGTGGGCCTCTACAATGAGCAGTTCTTC. The chain combines TRBV7-9 with TRBJ2-1; no clear D. CDR3 length: 14 residues. The V end lost 5 bases, the J end lost 3 bases, and 11 bases lay between the germline ends. CDR1 and CDR2 from the germline V gene are SEHNR and FQNEAQ (reference sequence).

The V and J genes are TRBV23-1 and TRBJ1-1; D may be TRBD1 (6 bases). TRBV23-1 is an ORF for which the function is uncertain. The length of the CDR3 is 12 residues. The CDR3 spells CALRGGGTEAFF. The DNA for the CDR3 is TGCGCTCTCAGGGGCGGGGGCACTGAAGCTTTCTTT.

V is TRBV30 and J is TRBJ1-6; TRBD1 matches 8 bases. The V segment lost 0 bases and the J segment 10 bases; nucleotides outside the gene matches: 5. The V gene's germline CDR1 is GTSNPN and CDR2 SVGIG (reference sequence). This CDR3 spans 14 amino acids. CDR3 protein: CAWSVQGGWSPLHF. The CDR3, as DNA: TGTGCCTGGAGTGTACAGGGGGGCTGGTCACCCCTCCACTTT.

This chain uses TRBV3-1 (or the pseudogene TRBV3-2) with TRBJ1-6, with D perhaps TRBD1 (5 bases). Germline V gives CDR1 LGHDT, CDR2 YNNKEL (reference sequence). Trimming pared 4 bases from V and 9 bases from J, leaving 16 bases between. The CDR3 loop spans 15 amino acids. For the CDR3, the DNA is TGTGCCAGCAGCCGTATGGGGGGGGTAGGTTCACCCCTCCACTTT. Protein: CASSRMGGVGSPLHF.